This T cell receptor (beta chain) was found in a study of Ad26.COV2.S vaccination and SARS-CoV-2 variants. Repertoires were generated with immunoSEQ multiplex PCR, while TCRdb's copy carries only in-frame clones and drops some. The sample has 380,000 or so clones; approximately 83% are singletons. J gave up 3 bases and V 3 bases, and 10 bases lay outside the gene matches. The CDR3 totals 18 residues. Looked up from germline, CDR1 is SGHTA and CDR2 is FQGNSA. This sample's treatment: about 20 received Ad26.COV2.S at low or high dose, single or two shots; five or six received placebo; per-sample allocation not given. The investigators took samples on day 63 after the first vaccine or placebo injection. Recruitment in Boston yielded a donor of adult age, 18-55 years.

The sample consisted of peripheral blood, taken in a trial of Ad26.COV2.S vaccine versus placebo. The clonotype comes from a person aged 18-65 years who received the Ad26.COV2.S COVID-19 vaccine or a placebo. The gene calls are TRBV7-2 and TRBJ2-3; 12 bases are a match to TRBD2. The CDR3 region is CASSFRTSGDELTDTQYF. CDR3 coding DNA: TGTGCCAGCAGCTTTAGGACTAGCGGGGATGAACTTACAGATACGCAGTATTTT.